The TCR beta chain under discussion was sequenced for a study of T cells in Graves' hyperthyroidism and ophthalmopathy. Absent ophthalmopathy progression within 18 months defined stable Graves' hyperthyroidism. TCR beta CDR3 regions were amplified from RNA. First-round RT-PCR with HTBI primers amplified the TCR CDR3 region. MiXCR, run by TCRdb on the multiplex PCR reads, gives a single entry per CDR3 protein. The data hold 350,000 to 450,000 distinct CDR3 sequences, with about 15% observed a single time. Points from the study as a whole: Stable hyperthyroidism and ophthalmopathy were separated using 13 V-J signatures.

This CDR3 has 17 residues. CDR1 SGHRS and CDR2 YFSETQ come from the germline V gene. Trimming took 4 bases from V and 0 from J, leaving 17 bases between them. Note on this clonotype: Its specificity is unknown.

The chain uses TRBV5-1 and TRBJ2-1; D gene ambiguous. The clonotype was recovered from a woman aged 55-75 years with Graves' hyperthyroidism. Sample: blood. The CDR3 DNA reads TGCGCCAGCAGCCCCTCCCCGGCTGGCCTCTCCTACAATGAGCAGTTCTTC. It specifies CASSPSPAGLSYNEQFF.